The text below deals with one TCR beta chain. The sample originates from a study of control samples from healthy donors and cancer patients. Libraries were prepared by immunoSEQ multiplex PCR; TCRdb keeps only in-frame clonotypes and omits some of them. In the table there are tens of thousands of clones, 70% of which are singletons. There are 14 residues in the CDR3. The V and J ends lost 5 bases and 2 bases respectively, with 11 bases between them. Germline V gives CDR1 SGHVS, CDR2 FQNEAQ. Sequenced input: formalin-fixed, paraffin-embedded tissue. The source is a male donor with melanoma. The V and J genes are TRBV7-8 and TRBJ2-3, with unresolved D. The DNA of the CDR3 is TGTGCCAGCAGCGGTTGGCAGGACACAGATACGCAGTATTTT. This encodes CASSGWQDTDTQYF.